Listed here are 16 T cell receptor beta chains from one sample, sequenced in a study of blood T cells in healthy people across ages. Using a J-beta primer mix together with a sample-barcoded 5' primer, a second PCR was run for roughly 6 to 11 cycles. TCRdb re-analysed the 5' RACE reads in MiXCR, keeping a single row per CDR3 protein. The data show about a million distinct CDR3 sequences, roughly 47% seen once. Material: blood. The receptor source for this set is an older woman in good health.

The chain couples TRBV5-1 to TRBJ2-7; D not certain. Trimming took 4 bases from V and 2 from J, leaving 10 bases between them. The CDR3 consists of 13 residues. CDR1 and CDR2 (germline): SGHRS, YFSETQ. CDR3 nucleotide sequence: TGCGCCAGCAGCGTCCAACCGCCCTACGAGCAGTACTTC. Protein product: CASSVQPPYEQYF.

The sample holds a few counts of this clonotype. The chain combines TRBV29-1 with TRBJ2-1; TRBD2 matches at 7 bases. V trimming: 1 base; J trimming: 10 bases; junction bases outside the gene matches: 4. Germline V gene sequence: CDR1 SQVTM, CDR2 ANQGSEA. This CDR3 comprises 12 residues. CDR3 coding DNA: TGCAGCGTTGAAGGGGGGGGGAAGGAGCAGTTCTTC. It encodes CSVEGGGKEQFF.

There are a few counts of this clonotype. The chain links TRBV5-6 to TRBJ1-4, with D unclear. CDR1 and CDR2 from the germline V gene are SGHDT and YYEEEE. V dropped 2 bases and J dropped 0 bases, with 8 bases sitting between them. CDR3 length equals 15 residues. CDR3 region: CASSFWAATNEKLFF. The CDR3 DNA follows: TGTGCCAGCAGCTTCTGGGCTGCAACTAATGAAAAACTGTTTTTT. Looking up the rest from reference TRBV5-6 and TRBJ1-4 gives the full variable domain: DAGVTQSPTHLIKTRGQQVTLRCSPKSGHDTVSWYQQALGQGPQFIFQYYEEEERQRGNFPDRFSGHQFPNYSSELNVNALLLGDSALYLCASSFWAATNEKLFFGSGTQLSVL.

The genes are TRBV29-1 and TRBJ2-1; 12 positions agree with TRBD2. CDR1 and CDR2 from the germline V gene are SQVTM and ANQGSEA. The CDR3 is 13 amino acids. V trimming: 8 bases; J trimming: 2 bases; junction bases outside the gene matches: 1. The CDR3 DNA is TGCAGCCGGACTAGCGGGGCCTACAATGAGCAGTTCTTC. Amino acids: CSRTSGAYNEQFF.

V gene TRBV5-6 combines with J gene TRBJ2-1, with D hard to call. V shed 0 bases and J shed 9 bases, with 22 bases lying between them. CDR1 is SGHDT and CDR2 is YYEEEE in the germline V gene. This CDR3 is 17 amino acids long. The CDR3 region is CASSLEGLWTQNSEQFF. The CDR3 nucleotides are TGTGCCAGCAGCTTGGAGGGCTTATGGACCCAAAACAGTGAGCAGTTCTTC. Looking up the rest from reference TRBV5-6 and TRBJ2-1 gives the full variable domain: DAGVTQSPTHLIKTRGQQVTLRCSPKSGHDTVSWYQQALGQGPQFIFQYYEEEERQRGNFPDRFSGHQFPNYSSELNVNALLLGDSALYLCASSLEGLWTQNSEQFFGPGTRLTVL.

This clonotype was seen a handful of times. The CDR3 DNA reads as TGTGCCAGCAGTCGATACGTGAGCGAAAAACTGTTTTTT. It encodes CASSRYVSEKLFF. The chain couples TRBV6-1 to TRBJ1-4, with no clear D. Germline V CDR1 and CDR2: MNHNS, SASEGT. The CDR3 is made up of 13 amino acids. Between the trimmed V and J ends, which lost 5 bases and 8 bases, there was a span of 12 bases.

The chain is built from TRBV15 and TRBJ2-5; D is possibly TRBD1 (6 bases). Germline CDR1 and CDR2: LNHNV and YYDKDF (reference sequence). CDR3 length: 18 residues. Trimming pared 0 bases from V and 5 bases from J, leaving 22 bases between. The CDR3 spells CATSRERSQGWSGETQYF. CDR3 DNA: TGTGCCACCAGCAGAGAGCGGTCGCAGGGGTGGTCTGGCGAGACCCAGTACTTC.

The V and J genes are TRBV27 and TRBJ2-7; 8 bases are a match to TRBD1. The germline CDR1 and CDR2 sequences are MNHEY and SMNVEV (reference sequence). This CDR3 region has 15 residues. Germline trimming cut 5 bases from V and 2 bases from J; bases unmatched to any gene: 8. CDR3 bases: TGTGCCAGCAGTGCCAGGGGGCAAATGACCTACGAGCAGTACTTC. Protein sequence: CASSARGQMTYEQYF.

The chain recombines TRBV7-2 with TRBJ2-3; no clear D. The CDR3 sequence is 16 residues long. Germline V lookup: CDR1 SGHTA, CDR2 FQGNSA. V was clipped by 5 bases and J by 2 bases, with 17 bases between them. CDR3 nucleotide sequence: TGTGCCAGCAGCCGCGATGGGGTTGCGGACACAGATACGCAGTATTTT. Translating gives CASSRDGVADTDTQYF.

V gene TRBV20-1 combines with J gene TRBJ2-3; 11 bases agree with TRBD2. This CDR3 spans 14 amino acids. J lost 6 bases, V lost 5 bases, and 7 bases had no gene match. Germline values: CDR1 DFQATT, CDR2 SNEGSKA (reference sequence). CDR3 coding DNA: TGCAGTGCTCCCAACCCTAGCGGGGGGGATACGCAGTATTTT. Encoded protein: CSAPNPSGGDTQYF.

This sequence joins TRBV7-2 and TRBJ2-7; 7 bases match TRBD1. The trim removed 11 bases at V and 0 bases at J, leaving 7 bases unmatched. Germline V gene sequence: CDR1 SGHTA, CDR2 FQGNSA. This CDR3 spans 13 amino acids. CDR3 in amino acids: CAGGQPTSYEQYF. The CDR3 DNA reads TGTGCCGGGGGACAGCCGACCTCCTACGAGCAGTACTTC.

The CDR3 DNA reads as TGTGCCAGCAGTTTGGCGGGAGGCTTAACGAATGAGCAGTTCTTC. Amino acid sequence: CASSLAGGLTNEQFF. The V call is TRBV6-6, the J call TRBJ2-1; 8 bases fit TRBD2. The CDR3 covers 15 residues. With V trimmed by 4 bases and J by 7 bases, 9 bases remained unmatched. Germline lookup yields CDR1 MNHNY and CDR2 SVGAGI (reference sequence).

This chain uses TRBV3-1 with TRBJ2-7, with D possibly TRBD2 on 5 matching bases. The germline V gene encodes CDR1 LGHDT and CDR2 YNNKEL (reference sequence). Deletions cut 1 base from V and 11 bases from J, with 12 bases between. The CDR3 sequence is 12 residues long. The CDR3 protein is CASSQGTPRKYF. DNA of the CDR3: TGTGCCAGCAGCCAAGGGACTCCAAGGAAGTACTTC.

The rearrangement joins TRBV30 to TRBJ2-1; D call uncertain. The DNA matches TRBJ2-7 better at its end, which makes the J call doubtful. Germline V gives CDR1 GTSNPN, CDR2 SVGIG (reference sequence). The CDR3 covers 19 residues. The CDR3 here is CAWSVSRTIVGPSYNEQYF. In DNA, the CDR3 is TGTGCCTGGAGTGTTTCCAGAACTATAGTCGGTCCGTCCTACAATGAGCAGTACTTC.

This clonotype was observed a few times. The chain couples TRBV20-1 to TRBJ2-7; a possible D gene is TRBD1 (6 bases). This CDR3 spans 15 amino acids. Germline loops: CDR1 DFQATT, CDR2 SNEGSKA (reference sequence). The ends were cut back, 0 bases at V and 0 bases at J, with 12 bases in the middle. The CDR3 sequence is CSARDPQGSSYEQYF. In DNA, the CDR3 is TGCAGTGCTAGAGATCCGCAGGGGAGCTCCTACGAGCAGTACTTC.

V usage is TRBV6-6 and J usage is TRBJ2-4; 7 nucleotides line up with TRBD1. CDR3 length: 15 residues. Germline CDR1 reads MNHNY; CDR2 reads SVGAGI (reference sequence). The ends lost 6 bases at V and 7 bases at J; junction bases unmatched: 12. The CDR3 region is CASSEGGRVPNIQYF. In DNA form, the CDR3 reads TGTGCCAGCAGCGAAGGGGGCCGGGTCCCCAACATTCAGTACTTC.